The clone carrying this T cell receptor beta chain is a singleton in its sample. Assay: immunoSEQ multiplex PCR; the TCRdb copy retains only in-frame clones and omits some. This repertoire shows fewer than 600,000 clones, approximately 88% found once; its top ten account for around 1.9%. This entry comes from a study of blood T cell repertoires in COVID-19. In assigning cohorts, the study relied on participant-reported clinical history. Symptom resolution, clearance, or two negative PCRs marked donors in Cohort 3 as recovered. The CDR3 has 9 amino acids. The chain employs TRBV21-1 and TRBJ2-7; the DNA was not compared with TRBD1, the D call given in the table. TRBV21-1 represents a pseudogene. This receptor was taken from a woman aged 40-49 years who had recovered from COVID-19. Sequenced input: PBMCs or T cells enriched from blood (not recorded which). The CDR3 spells CPERDKQYF. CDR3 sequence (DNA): TGCCCGGAGAGGGACAAGCAGTACTTC.